These 21 T cell receptor beta chains originate from one sample sequenced in a study of cytomegalovirus exposure and HLA in healthy donors (dated by TCRdb to the late 2010s). The library was built by means of the immunoSEQ multiplex PCR assay. A mixture of 60 forward primers for TCR Vbeta segments and 13 reverse primers for TCR Jbeta segments was used in the multiplex PCR. TCRdb carries this immuneACCESS record with in-frame sequences only. Its versions omit some clonotypes, under half of them owing to an unresolved V gene in the studies checked, with the rest unexplained. Present in this sample are more than 65,000 clones, 78% of which were seen just once. Of the sample, 5.9% is held by the ten largest clones. Sequencing was done on a sample of PBMCs. These receptors came from a man in his late teens or twenties in good health and CMV-seropositive.

This chain uses TRBV13 with TRBJ1-3, with a weak D call TRBD1 (6 bases). Germline V gene sequence: CDR1 PRHDT, CDR2 FYEKMQ (reference sequence). V was shortened by 5 bases and J by 2 bases, with 16 bases between the two germline ends. This CDR3 comprises 16 residues. The CDR3 DNA follows: TGTGCCAGCAGCCCACTCCAGGGGATAACTGGAAACACCATATATTTT. Its protein is CASSPLQGITGNTIYF.

This clone showed up just a few times. J is TRBJ1-3 and V is TRBV7-2, with D possibly TRBD1 on 5 matching bases. This CDR3 spans 14 amino acids. Trimming removed 2 bases at V and 2 bases at J, with 7 bases between. CDR1 and CDR2 from the germline V gene are SGHTA and FQGNSA. The CDR3 nucleotides read TGTGCCAGCAGCTTATCCAGGGCTGGAAACACCATATATTTT. Protein sequence: CASSLSRAGNTIYF. The full variable domain, with the rest looked up from reference TRBV7-2 and TRBJ1-3, is GAGVSQSPSNKVTEKGKDVELRCDPISGHTALYWYRQSLGQGLEFLIYFQGNSAPDKSGLPSDRFSAERTGGSVSTLTIQRTQQEDSAVYLCASSLSRAGNTIYFGEGSWLTVV.

This chain joins TRBV28 and TRBJ1-5; D is unresolved. The CDR3 has 14 residues. Germline CDR1 MDHEN, CDR2 SYDVKM. With 8 bases removed from V and 0 bases from J, the gap between germline ends came to 11 bases. CDR3 in amino acids: CASWSQYSNQPQHF. The DNA for the CDR3 is TGTGCCAGCTGGAGCCAATATAGCAATCAGCCCCAGCATTTT.

This rearrangement joins TRBV6-5 to TRBJ2-7; 11 bases are shared with TRBD2. Trimming cost V 2 bases and J 5 bases; bases outside gene matches: 8. The germline gives CDR1 MNHEY, CDR2 SVGAGI. This CDR3 has 16 amino acids. CDR3 bases: TGTGCCAGCAGTTACGGGATAGCGGGAGGGAAAAACGAGCAGTACTTC. It codes for CASSYGIAGGKNEQYF.

This chain connects TRBV20-1 to TRBJ1-1, with 7 bases lining up with TRBD1. Germline CDR1 is DFQATT and CDR2 is SNEGSKA (reference sequence). The V segment lost 6 bases and the J segment 9 bases; nucleotides outside the gene matches: 7. This CDR3 spans 11 amino acids. The CDR3 spells CSATGQSKAFF. DNA for the CDR3: TGCAGTGCCACGGGACAGTCTAAAGCTTTCTTT.

This clone has a handful of counts. The chain carries TRBV11-2 and TRBJ2-1; D remains ambiguous. V gave up 4 bases and J gave up 4 bases, with 8 bases separating them. CDR1 is SGHAT, CDR2 FQNNGV, per germline. This CDR3 comprises 13 residues. CDR3 in amino acids: CASSSRTYNEQFF. CDR3 DNA sequence: TGTGCCAGCAGCTCCCGAACTTACAATGAGCAGTTCTTC.

The CDR3 loop reads CASPYSPGGYTF. CDR3 DNA sequence: TGTGCCAGCCCCTACTCACCGGGGGGCTACACCTTC. This chain uses TRBV6-5 with TRBJ1-2; D is ambiguous. V was trimmed by 8 bases and J by 8 bases, leaving 15 bases between them. Germline V gives CDR1 MNHEY, CDR2 SVGAGI. The CDR3 sequence is 12 residues long.

The chain recombines TRBV7-2 with TRBJ1-5, with D unclear. The CDR3 totals 12 residues. V was pared by 2 bases and J by 3 bases, with 2 bases between. Germline CDR1 reads SGHTA; CDR2 reads FQGNSA. The CDR3 DNA sequence: TGTGCCAGCAGCTTACTCAATCAGCCCCAGCATTTT. Translating it yields CASSLLNQPQHF. The entire variable domain, with the rest obtained from reference TRBV7-2 and TRBJ1-5, is as follows: GAGVSQSPSNKVTEKGKDVELRCDPISGHTALYWYRQSLGQGLEFLIYFQGNSAPDKSGLPSDRFSAERTGGSVSTLTIQRTQQEDSAVYLCASSLLNQPQHFGDGTRLSIL.

This clone was found a few times. The rearrangement links TRBV29-1 to TRBJ2-7, with 8 bases fitting TRBD1. CDR3 length equals 13 residues. Germline V gene sequence: CDR1 SQVTM, CDR2 ANQGSEA. Trimming took 7 bases from V and 2 from J; bases not matched to a gene: 7. DNA for the CDR3: TGCAGCGCTCTCGGGACAGGAACCTACGAGCAGTACTTC. Protein product: CSALGTGTYEQYF.

The chain carries TRBV11-2 and TRBJ1-1; D is uncertain. The CDR3 is 14 residues long. Germline V lookup: CDR1 SGHAT, CDR2 FQNNGV. The V end lost 2 bases, the J end lost 1 base, and 8 bases lay between the germline ends. The CDR3 DNA is TGTGCCAGCAGCTTATTGGCAGAGAACACTGAAGCTTTCTTT. The encoded protein is CASSLLAENTEAFF.

V and J are TRBV28 and TRBJ1-5, with 7 positions matching TRBD1. CDR1 MDHEN and CDR2 SYDVKM come from the germline V gene. J was trimmed by 3 bases and V by 7 bases; bases with no gene match: 9. The length of the CDR3 is 15 residues. The CDR3 reads CASTIPTGLNQPQHF. The CDR3 nucleotides are TGTGCCAGCACTATTCCGACAGGGCTCAATCAGCCCCAGCATTTT.

The rearrangement joins TRBV6-5 to TRBJ1-6; D is possibly TRBD1 (5 bases). This CDR3 has 15 residues. Trimming removed 7 bases at V and 7 bases at J, with 17 bases between. The germline gives CDR1 MNHEY, CDR2 SVGAGI. The CDR3 reads CASKLHGAGNSPLHF. CDR3 sequence (DNA): TGTGCCAGCAAGTTACATGGGGCCGGGAATTCACCCCTCCACTTT.

The gene calls are TRBV7-8 and TRBJ2-3; tentative D call: TRBD1 (6 bases). The length of the CDR3 is 13 residues. The V gene lost 6 bases and the J gene lost 1 base, with 8 bases spanning the gap. Germline V gene lookup returns CDR1 SGHVS and CDR2 FQNEAQ. CDR3 amino acids: CASRSGGTDTQYF. The CDR3 nucleotides are TGTGCCAGCAGATCAGGGGGCACAGATACGCAGTATTTT.

Details on this clone: Different DNA sequences within this sample yield the same CDR3. The genes are TRBV10-3 and TRBJ2-7, with 11 bases aligning to TRBD2. With V trimmed by 8 bases and J by 4 bases, 4 bases remained unmatched. The length of the CDR3 is 13 residues. Germline CDR1 is ENHRY and CDR2 is SYGVKD. The CDR3 DNA reads TGTGCCATCGGCACTAGCGGGGGATACGAGCAGTACTTC. Amino acid sequence: CAIGTSGGYEQYF.

This sequence joins TRBV6-5 and TRBJ2-7, with unresolved D. Trimming cost V 3 bases and J 1 base, with 7 bases left between them. Germline lookup yields CDR1 MNHEY and CDR2 SVGAGI. This CDR3 is built from 13 residues. CDR3 bases: TGTGCCAGCAGTTATCGCAGGTCCTACGAGCAGTACTTC. Translated, it gives CASSYRRSYEQYF.

This clone was observed once. This chain uses TRBV23-1 with TRBJ2-1, with D unclear. TRBV23-1 is sorted into the ORF group, with uncertain function. V lost 10 bases, J lost 4 bases, and 14 bases lay in between. The CDR3 is 13 amino acids. The CDR3 loop is CATPTEFYNEQFF. CDR3 sequence (DNA): TGCGCCACCCCAACAGAGTTTTACAATGAGCAGTTCTTC.

The V call is TRBV4-1, the J call TRBJ2-1; 8 bases fit TRBD2. V lost 6 bases to trimming and J lost 5 bases; unmatched junction nucleotides: 9. Germline V gene data show CDR1 as MGHRA and CDR2 as YSYEKL. The CDR3 totals 15 residues. The CDR3 bases are TGCGCCAGCAGAGTTACTAGCGGACCCAACAATGAGCAGTTCTTC. It translates to CASRVTSGPNNEQFF.

The chain employs TRBV28 and TRBJ2-7; TRBD2 matches 7 bases. The trim removed 0 bases at V and 5 bases at J, leaving 7 bases unmatched. CDR3 length: 15 amino acids. Germline CDR1 is MDHEN and CDR2 is SYDVKM. The CDR3: CASSLWGGTGHEQYF. The CDR3 DNA sequence: TGTGCCAGCAGTTTATGGGGAGGGACGGGCCACGAGCAGTACTTC.

This clone has just a few counts. The CDR3 DNA is TGCGCCAGCAGCTGGCTCGACAGGGATAGAGATACGCAGTATTTT. This codes for CASSWLDRDRDTQYF. V and J are TRBV5-1 and TRBJ2-3; TRBD1 matches at 7 bases. Germline CDR1 is SGHRS and CDR2 is YFSETQ. With V trimmed by 3 bases and J by 5 bases, 9 bases remained unmatched. CDR3 size: 15 residues.

The chain recombines TRBV7-2 with TRBJ1-2; the D gene is possibly TRBD1 (5 bases). The CDR3 length is 14 residues. Per germline, CDR1 SGHTA and CDR2 FQGNSA. The germline V and J ends were trimmed by 1 base and 3 bases, with 9 bases remaining between them. CDR3 in amino acids: CASSLGATDYGYTF. For the CDR3, the DNA is TGTGCCAGCAGCTTAGGGGCGACAGACTATGGCTACACCTTC.

The chain carries TRBV28 and TRBJ1-1; 7 nucleotides match TRBD1. The CDR3 runs to 14 residues. Trimming cost V 8 bases and J 1 base; bases outside gene matches: 7. The germline V gene has CDR1 MDHEN and CDR2 SYDVKM. The CDR3 here is CASGTGQTNTEAFF. The CDR3 DNA reads TGTGCCAGCGGAACGGGACAGACGAACACTGAAGCTTTCTTT.